The 21 T cell receptor beta chains listed next were all sequenced from one sample in a study of Ad26.COV2.S vaccination and SARS-CoV-2 variants. Sample treatment: about 20 received Ad26.COV2.S at low or high dose, single or two shots; 5 received placebo; per-sample allocation not given. On day 63 after the first injection, vaccine and placebo recipients gave samples. The method was immunoSEQ multiplex PCR; TCRdb's version includes in-frame clones alone and lacks a portion of them. The repertoire has about 460,000 clones, about nine tenths of them found once; the top ten carry more than 1.5%. Specimen: peripheral blood, collected in a trial of Ad26.COV2.S vaccine versus placebo. The receptors were sampled from a person aged 18-65 years who received the Ad26.COV2.S COVID-19 vaccine or a placebo.

The chain uses TRBV11-2 and TRBJ2-2, with TRBD1 matching over 7 bases. V trimming: 1 base; J trimming: 1 base; junction bases outside the gene matches: 3. CDR1 SGHAT and CDR2 FQNNGV come from the germline V gene. The CDR3 runs to 16 residues. This chain's CDR3 is CASSLGAGGNTGELFF. The CDR3 nucleotides are TGTGCCAGCAGCTTAGGGGCAGGGGGGAACACCGGGGAGCTGTTTTTT.

The chain couples TRBV7-9 to TRBJ1-4; tentatively, D is TRBD1 (6 bases). V was trimmed by 2 bases and J by 8 bases, leaving 6 bases between them. Germline lookup yields CDR1 SEHNR and CDR2 FQNEAQ (reference sequence). The CDR3 covers 12 residues. The CDR3 sequence is CASSLRGEKLFF. CDR3 sequence (DNA): TGTGCCAGCAGCTTAAGGGGGGAAAAACTGTTTTTT. The full variable domain, its missing parts supplied by reference TRBV7-9 and TRBJ1-4, is DTGVSQNPRHKITKRGQNVTFRCDPISEHNRLYWYRQTLGQGPEFLTYFQNEAQLEKSRLLSDRFSAERPKGSFSTLEIQRTEQGDSAMYLCASSLRGEKLFFGSGTQLSVL.

The chain links TRBV5-4 to TRBJ1-5; weak D call: TRBD1 (5 bases). The V end lost 4 bases, the J end lost 9 bases, and 14 bases lay between the germline ends. Looked up from germline, CDR1 is SGHNT and CDR2 is YYREEE (reference sequence). This CDR3 spans 13 amino acids. CDR3 residues: CASSTDTLGPQHF. Written as DNA, the CDR3 is TGTGCCAGCAGCACGGACACCTTGGGGCCCCAGCATTTT.

This clone was recorded only once. This chain uses TRBV18 with TRBJ1-3; D might be TRBD1 (6 bases). CDR3 size: 15 residues. Trimming took 1 base from V and 4 from J, leaving 11 bases between them. Per the germline V gene, CDR1 is KGHSH and CDR2 is LQKENI. The CDR3 reads CASSPRQGKGNTIYF. The DNA for the CDR3 is TGTGCCAGCTCACCACGGCAGGGGAAGGGAAACACCATATATTTT.

The chain carries TRBV7-2 and TRBJ1-5; 7 bases are shared with TRBD1. The CDR3 spans 15 residues. V was clipped by 5 bases and J by 0 bases; unmatched bases: 4. Germline V CDR1 and CDR2: SGHTA, FQGNSA. CDR3 sequence: CASSPDRNSNQPQHF. The CDR3 bases are TGTGCCAGCAGCCCGGACAGGAATAGCAATCAGCCCCAGCATTTT.

This chain connects TRBV11-2 to TRBJ2-7, with 9 bases that match TRBD1. The V segment lost 5 bases and the J segment 0 bases; nucleotides outside the gene matches: 11. The CDR3 consists of 17 residues. CDR1 is SGHAT, CDR2 FQNNGV, per germline. The CDR3 bases are TGTGCCAGCAGCCGCTCTTCCGGGACAGGGAGCTCCTACGAGCAGTACTTC. Encoded protein: CASSRSSGTGSSYEQYF.

This sequence joins TRBV3-1 (or the pseudogene TRBV3-2) and TRBJ2-5; no clear D gene. V dropped 0 bases and J dropped 5 bases, with 13 bases sitting between them. This CDR3 spans 15 amino acids. In germline, CDR1 is LGHDT, CDR2 YNNKEL (reference sequence). CDR3 sequence reads: CASSQDGGVGETQYF. CDR3 bases: TGTGCCAGCAGCCAAGATGGTGGGGTGGGGGAGACCCAGTACTTC.

The CDR3 spells CASSFGRWGWRTTNEKLFF. DNA of the CDR3: TGTGCCAGCAGCTTCGGCCGGTGGGGGTGGAGAACAACTAATGAAAAACTGTTTTTT. The gene calls are TRBV13 and TRBJ1-4; a possible D gene is TRBD1 (5 bases). V was cut by 3 bases and J by 0 bases, with 20 bases left in between. This CDR3 region has 19 residues. Germline lookup yields CDR1 PRHDT and CDR2 FYEKMQ (reference sequence).

This chain uses TRBV6-5 with TRBJ2-1; D is undetermined. Trimming left V 6 bases short and J 2 bases short, with 8 bases between. This CDR3 contains 13 residues. The germline V gene has CDR1 MNHEY and CDR2 SVGAGI. CDR3 sequence reads: CASSLLPYNEQFF. CDR3 in DNA: TGTGCCAGCAGCCTGCTCCCCTACAATGAGCAGTTCTTC.

J is TRBJ2-5 and V is TRBV7-9; TRBD1 matches 7 bases. The ends lost 5 bases at V and 4 bases at J; junction bases unmatched: 7. This CDR3 contains 14 residues. Germline CDR1 SEHNR, CDR2 FQNEAQ (reference sequence). CDR3 residues: CASSRAAGGETQYF. The CDR3 nucleotides are TGTGCCAGCAGCCGGGCGGCAGGGGGAGAGACCCAGTACTTC.

This clone was detected only a few times. The chain couples TRBV4-3 to TRBJ1-2, with 7 bases identical to TRBD1. Germline CDR1 is LGHNA and CDR2 is YSLEER. The V gene end was trimmed by 4 bases and the J gene end by 0 bases; junction bases not matched to a gene: 2. The CDR3 sequence is 14 residues long. In DNA, the CDR3 is TGCGCCAGCAGCCCACAGGGGACTAACTATGGCTACACCTTC. Translating gives CASSPQGTNYGYTF.

The CDR3 is CASAPLQGRVKLFF. The DNA of the CDR3 is TGTGCCAGCGCACCCTTGCAAGGACGGGTAAAACTGTTTTTT. The chain combines TRBV11-2 with TRBJ1-4; no definite D call. Germline CDR1 and CDR2: SGHAT and FQNNGV. The CDR3 is made up of 14 amino acids. V was trimmed by 8 bases and J by 10 bases, leaving 20 bases between them.

The chain has TRBV5-8 and TRBJ2-1, with 13 bases identical to TRBD2. J was trimmed by 3 bases and V by 4 bases; bases with no gene match: 10. Germline V gene sequence: CDR1 SGHTS, CDR2 YDEGEE. The CDR3 runs to 18 residues. Here the CDR3 reads CASSRPQLAGGSYNEQFF. The CDR3 DNA sequence: TGTGCCAGCAGCCGCCCCCAACTAGCGGGGGGGAGCTACAATGAGCAGTTCTTC.

The gene calls are TRBV6-5 and TRBJ1-1; D might be TRBD1 (5 bases). The ends were cut back, 7 bases at V and 9 bases at J, with 21 bases in the middle. The CDR3 runs to 14 residues. Germline values: CDR1 MNHEY, CDR2 SVGAGI. The CDR3 bases are TGTGCCAGCACTCTCCCGGCAGGGCGCGCGAAAGCTTTCTTT. It translates to CASTLPAGRAKAFF.

The CDR3 reads CASSETGVDYGYTF. The CDR3 nucleotides read TGTGCCAGCAGTGAAACAGGGGTCGACTATGGCTACACCTTC. The J gene is TRBJ1-2, the V gene TRBV6-1, with 7 positions matching TRBD1. CDR3 size: 14 residues. Trimming cost V 2 bases and J 3 bases; bases outside gene matches: 3. From germline, CDR1 is MNHNS and CDR2 SASEGT.

The J gene is TRBJ2-3, the V gene TRBV5-6; 7 nucleotides line up with TRBD2. Germline assignment: CDR1 SGHDT and CDR2 YYEEEE. This CDR3 is built from 15 residues. Trimming took 1 base from V and 7 from J; bases not matched to a gene: 9. CDR3 nucleotide sequence: TGTGCCAGCAGCTTGACGTACGCTAGCGGCTATACGCAGTATTTT. Translated, it gives CASSLTYASGYTQYF. Using reference TRBV5-6 and TRBJ2-3 for the parts outside the CDR3, the full variable domain is DAGVTQSPTHLIKTRGQQVTLRCSPKSGHDTVSWYQQALGQGPQFIFQYYEEEERQRGNFPDRFSGHQFPNYSSELNVNALLLGDSALYLCASSLTYASGYTQYFGPGTRLTVL.

The J gene is TRBJ2-1, the V gene TRBV24-1; possibly TRBD2 for D (7 bases). The CDR3 has 13 amino acids. The germline V and J ends were trimmed by 2 bases and 9 bases, with 10 bases remaining between them. In germline, CDR1 is KGHDR, CDR2 SFDVKD. The CDR3 here is CATSDWGGGEQFF. The CDR3, as DNA: TGTGCCACCAGTGATTGGGGGGGCGGTGAGCAGTTCTTC.

This chain joins TRBV6-5 and TRBJ2-2; TRBD1 aligns across 12 bases. Germline CDR1 MNHEY, CDR2 SVGAGI. V lost 5 bases, J lost 7 bases, and 5 bases stayed unmatched. The CDR3 is 15 residues long. The CDR3 DNA reads TGTGCCAGCAGTCGGGACAGGGGGCTTGGCGGGGAGCTGTTTTTT. As protein: CASSRDRGLGGELFF.

The rearrangement links TRBV30 to TRBJ2-5; 7 bases match TRBD2. The J segment lost 1 base and the V segment lost 1 base, leaving 9 bases of the junction unmatched. The CDR3 is 16 amino acids. Germline CDR1 reads GTSNPN; CDR2 reads SVGIG (reference sequence). The CDR3 reads CAWSEIKRGPQETQYF. As DNA, the CDR3 is TGTGCCTGGAGTGAGATTAAGCGGGGACCCCAAGAGACCCAGTACTTC.

The rearrangement uses TRBV10-1 and TRBJ2-7, with D possibly matching TRBD1 (6 bases). V was shortened by 2 bases and J by 4 bases, with 12 bases between the two germline ends. The germline gives CDR1 WNHNN, CDR2 SYGVQD (reference sequence). The CDR3 is made up of 14 amino acids. Here the CDR3 DNA reads TGCGCCAGCAGTGAGGGGACAACGGTTTACGAGCAGTACTTC. Protein: CASSEGTTVYEQYF.

This chain joins TRBV7-2 and TRBJ2-1; TRBD1 might be the D (6 bases). There are 15 residues in the CDR3. V dropped 4 bases and J dropped 4 bases, with 14 bases sitting between them. The germline V gene encodes CDR1 SGHTA and CDR2 FQGNSA. The CDR3 sequence: CASSSMGATYNEQFF. In DNA form, the CDR3 reads TGTGCCAGCAGCTCAATGGGGGCGACGTACAATGAGCAGTTCTTC.